Following are 30 T cell receptor beta chains from one sample sequenced in a study of T cell responses to AZD1222 COVID-19 vaccine. Generated by immunoSEQ multiplex PCR, the TCRdb table keeps only in-frame clones and is missing some. This table has some 64,000 clones, over 60% appearing once. The sample here was peripheral blood, taken on day 0 of AZD1222 vaccination. Receptors originate from an adult in good health.

This clone was detected only a few times. The chain recombines TRBV4-1 with TRBJ2-1; unclear D gene. This CDR3 has 11 residues. V lost 6 bases, J lost 4 bases, and 4 bases lay in between. In germline, CDR1 is MGHRA, CDR2 YSYEKL. The CDR3 loop is CASRGYNEQFF. DNA for the CDR3: TGCGCCAGCAGGGGTTACAATGAGCAGTTCTTC.

V gene TRBV19 combines with J gene TRBJ2-5; D perhaps matches TRBD1 (5 bases). The CDR3 is 13 amino acids. Trimming removed 3 bases from V and 9 bases from J, with 14 bases in between. CDR1 and CDR2 (germline): LNHDA, SQIVND (reference sequence). The CDR3 reads CASSMGLRDAQYF. CDR3 DNA sequence: TGTGCCAGTAGTATGGGGCTAAGAGACGCCCAGTACTTC.

In its sample, this clone was seen a few times. The rearrangement uses TRBV9 and TRBJ2-2; no clear D gene. With 0 bases removed from V and 4 bases from J, the gap between germline ends came to 10 bases. Germline assignment: CDR1 SGDLS and CDR2 YYNGEE. The CDR3 covers 15 residues. The CDR3 DNA follows: TGTGCCAGCAGCGTAGCCGGGCTCGGCACCGGGGAGCTGTTTTTT. Amino acids: CASSVAGLGTGELFF.

The chain combines TRBV9 with TRBJ1-1, with D possibly matching TRBD1 (5 bases). The CDR3 sequence is 14 residues long. CDR1 and CDR2 (germline): SGDLS, YYNGEE. Trimming cost V 1 base and J 4 bases, with 11 bases left between them. CDR3 amino acids: CASSVTGEGTEAFF. The CDR3, as DNA: TGTGCCAGCAGCGTAACAGGCGAGGGCACTGAAGCTTTCTTT. The full variable domain, completed using reference TRBV9 and TRBJ1-1, is DSGVTQTPKHLITATGQRVTLRCSPRSGDLSVYWYQQSLDQGLQFLIQYYNGEERAKGNILERFSAQQFPDLHSELNLSSLELGDSALYFCASSVTGEGTEAFFGQGTRLTVV.

This clone was seen just once. CDR3 loop: CASSPRGYNTEAFF. The CDR3 nucleotides read TGTGCCAGTAGTCCCCGCGGGTACAACACTGAAGCTTTCTTT. The rearrangement uses TRBV19 and TRBJ1-1; no clear D gene. The germline V gene encodes CDR1 LNHDA and CDR2 SQIVND (reference sequence). V gave up 5 bases and J gave up 2 bases, with 12 bases separating them. The CDR3 sequence is 14 residues long.

This CDR3 reads CASSPPSQAGGVGYTF. The DNA for the CDR3 is TGTGCCAGCTCACCACCATCCCAGGCCGGGGGAGTGGGCTACACCTTC. The chain combines TRBV18 with TRBJ1-2; a possible D gene is TRBD1 (5 bases). Trimming took 0 bases from V and 8 from J, leaving 19 bases between them. The CDR3 runs to 16 residues. From germline, CDR1 is KGHSH and CDR2 LQKENI.

The V call is TRBV7-3, the J call TRBJ2-2; D is unresolved. Trimming removed 5 bases at V and 5 bases at J, with 12 bases between. The CDR3 is made up of 14 amino acids. Germline V gene data show CDR1 as SGHTA and CDR2 as FQGTGA. CDR3 bases: TGTGCCAGCAGCCTCTCCCACCTTACCGGGGAGCTGTTTTTT. It translates to CASSLSHLTGELFF.

In its sample, this clone was seen a few times. V and J are TRBV27 and TRBJ1-1, with 10 bases lining up with TRBD1. The V gene end was trimmed by 6 bases and the J gene end by 4 bases; junction bases not matched to a gene: 2. CDR1 is MNHEY and CDR2 is SMNVEV in the germline V gene (reference sequence). This CDR3 region has 13 residues. CDR3: CASSDRGPTEAFF. DNA for the CDR3: TGTGCCAGCAGCGACAGGGGGCCCACTGAAGCTTTCTTT.

The V call is TRBV13, the J call TRBJ2-1, with D tentatively TRBD1 (6 bases). The CDR3 contains 16 residues. Germline values: CDR1 PRHDT, CDR2 FYEKMQ (reference sequence). V lost 5 bases and J 10 bases, leaving 24 bases between the germline ends. The CDR3 here is CASSAKTGLSIVEQFF. CDR3 in DNA: TGTGCCAGCAGCGCCAAAACAGGGCTTAGTATTGTCGAGCAGTTCTTC.

V usage is TRBV6-6 and J usage is TRBJ2-7; tentative D call: TRBD1 (5 bases). Germline CDR1 reads MNHNY; CDR2 reads SVGAGI (reference sequence). This CDR3 comprises 12 residues. Trimming pared 4 bases from V and 4 bases from J, leaving 8 bases between. In nucleotides, the CDR3 is TGTGCCAGCAGTTCCCCAGGGTACGAGCAGTACTTC. Translation: CASSSPGYEQYF.

This chain uses TRBV7-2 with TRBJ2-4; TRBD1 agrees at 8 bases. V shed 5 bases, J shed 3 bases, and the junction held 15 bases outside the gene matches. There are 18 residues in the CDR3. Germline V lookup: CDR1 SGHTA, CDR2 FQGNSA. The CDR3 coding sequence is TGTGCCAGCAGCCATGGGGTTGGCCAGGGGGCGCACAAAAACATTCAGTACTTC. Protein sequence: CASSHGVGQGAHKNIQYF.

This chain connects TRBV19 to TRBJ1-2; D may be TRBD1 (5 bases). Germline V CDR1 and CDR2: LNHDA, SQIVND (reference sequence). CDR3 length equals 14 residues. V was trimmed by 8 bases and J by 7 bases, leaving 20 bases between them. The CDR3: CASGSGTSTRGYTF. The DNA of the CDR3 is TGTGCCAGTGGCTCCGGGACTTCAACCCGTGGCTACACCTTC.

This chain joins TRBV3-1 (or the pseudogene TRBV3-2) and TRBJ1-1; D perhaps matches TRBD1 (5 bases). Trimming removed 4 bases from V and 5 bases from J, with 14 bases in between. Germline loops: CDR1 LGHDT, CDR2 YNNKEL (reference sequence). The CDR3 runs 14 residues. CDR3 sequence (DNA): TGTGCCAGCAGCCGTGCAAGGGGAAGGACTGAAGCTTTCTTT. It yields the protein CASSRARGRTEAFF.

V and J are TRBV21-1 and TRBJ2-7; TRBD1, the table's D call, lacks a check against the DNA. TRBV21-1 is designated a pseudogene. The CDR3 consists of 16 residues. The CDR3 nucleotides are TGTGCCAGCAGCAAAGTCGTAAGGCAGGTAGGCTACGAGCAGTACTTC. Translation: CASSKVVRQVGYEQYF.

About this clone: The sample holds other DNA sequences that translate to the same CDR3. In nucleotides, the CDR3 is TGTGCCAGCAGCGCGACAGGGGATCAGCCCCAGCATTTT. Amino acid sequence: CASSATGDQPQHF. The chain combines TRBV11-2 with TRBJ1-5; 8 positions agree with TRBD1. CDR1 is SGHAT, CDR2 FQNNGV, per germline. This CDR3 spans 13 amino acids. V lost 5 bases and J lost 5; bases outside the gene matches: 2.

The rearrangement joins TRBV4-3 to TRBJ1-3; D is undetermined. V was trimmed by 4 bases and J by 2 bases, leaving 12 bases between them. Germline-derived CDR1 and CDR2 are LGHNA and YSLEER. CDR3 length: 15 amino acids. DNA of the CDR3: TGCGCCAGCAGCCCGAGTGGTTTGGCTGGAAACACCATATATTTT. This codes for CASSPSGLAGNTIYF.

The V call is TRBV9, the J call TRBJ2-5; 11 positions match TRBD2. CDR3 length: 15 residues. The trim removed 2 bases at V and 5 bases at J, leaving 5 bases unmatched. Germline values: CDR1 SGDLS, CDR2 YYNGEE. DNA for the CDR3: TGTGCCAGCAGCGTTAGCGGGGGGGCAGTTGAGACCCAGTACTTC. It translates to CASSVSGGAVETQYF.

This chain links TRBV28 with TRBJ1-4, with a possible D match to TRBD1 (5 bases). This CDR3 is 18 amino acids long. The germline V and J ends were trimmed by 2 bases and 4 bases, with 20 bases remaining between them. In germline, CDR1 is MDHEN, CDR2 SYDVKM. The CDR3 DNA sequence: TGTGCCAGCAGTTTACCCGTAAAAAAACGACAGATTAATGAAAAACTGTTTTTT. Its translation is CASSLPVKKRQINEKLFF.

The chain employs TRBV20-1 and TRBJ2-2; 10 bases agree with TRBD1. Germline V gives CDR1 DFQATT, CDR2 SNEGSKA (reference sequence). This CDR3 region has 14 residues. With 3 bases clipped from V and 3 bases from J, the junction kept 1 base outside the gene matches. The CDR3 protein is CSASGTGDTGELFF. The CDR3 DNA reads TGCAGTGCTAGTGGGACAGGGGACACCGGGGAGCTGTTTTTT.

In DNA form, the CDR3 reads TGTGCCAGTAGTGAAGGATGGGAGACCCAGTACTTC. Translation: CASSEGWETQYF. This chain uses TRBV19 with TRBJ2-5, with no clear D. Germline V CDR1 and CDR2: LNHDA, SQIVND (reference sequence). The V end lost 5 bases, the J end lost 5 bases, and 9 bases lay between the germline ends. The CDR3 totals 12 residues.

The CDR3 DNA is TGTGCCAGCACGGGGCGGGGCGGACTGATCTACGAGCAGTACTTC. As protein: CASTGRGGLIYEQYF. This rearrangement joins TRBV27 to TRBJ2-7, with D possibly being TRBD2 (6 bases). The CDR3 spans 15 residues. V lost 7 bases, J lost 3 bases, and 19 bases lay in between. CDR1 is MNHEY and CDR2 is SMNVEV in the germline V gene (reference sequence).

The rearrangement links TRBV5-1 to TRBJ2-7; TRBD1 matches at 9 bases. The J segment lost 3 bases and the V segment lost 4 bases, leaving 5 bases of the junction unmatched. The length of the CDR3 is 14 residues. The V gene's germline CDR1 is SGHRS and CDR2 YFSETQ. The CDR3 nucleotides are TGCGCCAGCAGCCAGGGGACAGGGAACTACGAGCAGTACTTC. Protein: CASSQGTGNYEQYF.

This clone was detected a few times. The rearrangement uses TRBV28 and TRBJ1-5; perhaps TRBD1 as D (5 bases). This CDR3 is 14 amino acids long. The V and J ends lost 3 bases and 6 bases respectively, with 12 bases between them. Germline assignment: CDR1 MDHEN and CDR2 SYDVKM. The CDR3 reads CASSFTPQGQPQHF. The CDR3 nucleotides read TGTGCCAGCAGTTTTACCCCCCAGGGTCAGCCCCAGCATTTT.

The chain carries TRBV14 and TRBJ2-3, with TRBD1 matching over 7 bases. This CDR3 has 15 residues. The junction had 7 bases not matched to a gene; V was cut back by 3 bases and J by 4 bases. Germline CDR1 is SGHDN and CDR2 is FVKESK. The CDR3 reads CASSQWRTGPDTQYF. CDR3 nucleotide sequence: TGTGCCAGCAGCCAGTGGAGGACAGGCCCAGATACGCAGTATTTT.

The genes are TRBV6-2 or TRBV6-3 and TRBJ1-2, with D uncertain. Germline V CDR1 and CDR2: MNHEY, SVGEGT. The CDR3 covers 16 residues. V lost 2 bases, J lost 1 base, and 14 bases lay in between. CDR3 bases: TGTGCCAGCAGTTACCGAGGCGACGCAGTTAACTATGGCTACACCTTC. Translating gives CASSYRGDAVNYGYTF.

This clone was seen only a few times. The chain is built from TRBV7-7 and TRBJ1-2, with unresolved D. Deletions cut 1 base from V and 4 bases from J, with 4 bases between. In germline, CDR1 is SSHAT, CDR2 FNYEAQ (reference sequence). The CDR3 has 12 amino acids. This CDR3 reads CASSLESYGYTF. The DNA of the CDR3 is TGTGCCAGCAGCTTAGAAAGCTATGGCTACACCTTC.

This clone appeared once. The J gene is TRBJ1-3, the V gene TRBV19; tentatively, D is TRBD1 (6 bases). Trimming took 3 bases from V and 0 from J, leaving 12 bases between them. CDR1 and CDR2 (germline): LNHDA, SQIVND (reference sequence). The CDR3 has 16 residues. DNA for the CDR3: TGTGCCAGTAGTATCGAGGACAGTTTCTCTGGAAACACCATATATTTT. It specifies CASSIEDSFSGNTIYF.

This clone appeared a few times. The V and J genes are TRBV11-2 and TRBJ1-4; a weak D match, TRBD1 (5 bases). This CDR3 has 15 residues. V shed 1 base and J shed 10 bases, with 16 bases lying between them. Germline V gives CDR1 SGHAT, CDR2 FQNNGV. This CDR3 is CASSLADSYGGKLFF. The CDR3 bases are TGTGCCAGCAGCTTAGCCGACAGTTACGGCGGAAAACTGTTTTTT.

This clone was recorded a few times. CDR3 residues: CASRLGGMNTEAFF. Here the CDR3 DNA reads TGTGCCAGTAGACTGGGGGGGATGAACACTGAAGCTTTCTTT. This chain joins TRBV19 and TRBJ1-1; D possibly corresponds to TRBD1 (5 bases). The V end lost 6 bases, the J end lost 0 bases, and 11 bases lay between the germline ends. The germline CDR1 and CDR2 sequences are LNHDA and SQIVND (reference sequence). The CDR3 extends over 14 amino acids.

The chain is built from TRBV18 and TRBJ2-7, with D possibly being TRBD2 (6 bases). Germline CDR1 KGHSH, CDR2 LQKENI. The V and J ends lost 3 bases and 4 bases respectively, with 16 bases between them. The CDR3 covers 15 residues. CDR3 bases: TGTGCCAGCTCACCTAGCGGCTCTCTATGGTACGAGCAGTACTTC. Translated, it gives CASSPSGSLWYEQYF. The full variable domain, completed using reference TRBV18 and TRBJ2-7, is NAGVMQNPRHLVRRRGQEARLRCSPMKGHSHVYWYRQLPEEGLKFMVYLQKENIIDESGMPKERFSAEFPKEGPSILRIQQVVRGDSAAYFCASSPSGSLWYEQYFGPGTRLTVT.